Detailed here is one T cell receptor beta chain. Authors' methods: Using reference gene primer amplification, nucleated cell counts were estimated. Repertoires were generated with immunoSEQ multiplex PCR, while TCRdb's copy carries only in-frame clones and drops some. V and J calls plus clone size are reproduced from that table; the DNA served to infer D and trimming. This sample yields about 210,000 clones, of which about 80% are seen a single time; about 7.2% belongs to the top ten. Trimming stripped 11 bases from V and 0 bases from J, with 14 bases between. The CDR3 length is 14 residues. Germline CDR1 is MNHEY and CDR2 is SVGAGI. The data originate from a study of blood T cell repertoires in COVID-19. Looking at the study overall: Spain, Italy and the United States supplied samples that represented acute and convalescent COVID-19. Sample material is recorded as cDNA or gDNA derived from T cells, B-cell-depleted T cells, or PBMCs.

The chain has TRBV6-5 and TRBJ1-3, with D unresolved. The receptor was isolated from a man between 60 and 75 years old with acute or convalescent COVID-19. The sequenced sample consisted of peripheral blood. The CDR3, as DNA: TGTGCCGGCCCAGTCGGGGACTCTGGAAACACCATATATTTT. Its protein is CAGPVGDSGNTIYF.